This T cell receptor (beta chain) emerged from a study of blood T cell repertoires in COVID-19. Clones were sequenced by immunoSEQ multiplex PCR, and TCRdb holds only the in-frame ones, with some missing. The profile shows approximately 210,000 clones, 82% of them singletons. Allocation to cohorts depended on clinical history reported by the participants. This clone has a single count. Trimming left V 1 base short and J 4 bases short, with 13 bases between. CDR1 and CDR2 (germline): LGHNA, YSLEER. This CDR3 is built from 16 residues. This TCR derives from a woman aged 60 to 75 who had recovered from COVID-19. The V and J genes are TRBV4-3 and TRBJ2-2; perhaps TRBD2 as D (6 bases). What was sequenced was PBMCs or T cells enriched from blood (not recorded which). Here the CDR3 reads CASSQVGTFGTGELFF. DNA for the CDR3: TGCGCCAGCAGCCAAGTAGGGACTTTTGGCACCGGGGAGCTGTTTTTT.